This is a list of T cell receptor beta chains from one sample in a study of blood T cell repertoires in COVID-19. Repertoires were generated with immunoSEQ multiplex PCR, while TCRdb's copy carries only in-frame clones and drops some. This sample carries 200,000 to 250,000 clones, almost 90% of them seen once, and the ten largest clones take over 13%. The sequencing input was PBMCs or T cells enriched from blood (not recorded which). The receptors shown here come from a man younger than 45 who had been exposed to COVID-19. Both conserved end residues are part of each CDR3. A D gene is named only where the DNA matches it firmly. Clone size, where shown, is once, few, many, or a class for clones that have expanded.

abundance	v_gene	j_gene	d_gene	CDR3nt	CDR3aa
NA	TRBV12-5	TRBJ1-5	NA	TGTGCTAGTGGTTTGGGCCGGACATTCGGAGGCAATCAGCCCCAGCATTTT	CASGLGRTFGGNQPQHF
NA	TRBV4-3	TRBJ2-2	NA	TGCGCCAGCAGCCAAGATAGGGAGGCTGGGGTGTTTTTT	CASSQDREAGVFF
NA	TRBV4-1	TRBJ1-2	NA	TGCGCCAGCAGCCAAGATTGGCAGGGCGACTATGGCTACACCTTC	CASSQDWQGDYGYTF
NA	TRBV7-9	TRBJ2-7	NA	TGTGCCAGCAGCGGGGCCAGGCGCTACGAGCAGTACTTC	CASSGARRYEQYF
NA	TRBV12-3/TRBV12-4	TRBJ1-1	NA	TGTGCCAGCAGTTTATCAATGAACACTGAAGCTTTCTTT	CASSLSMNTEAFF
NA	TRBV11-2	TRBJ1-6	NA	TGTGCCAGCAGCTTAGGGAGACAGGCGGTCAATTCACCCCTCCACTTT	CASSLGRQAVNSPLHF
NA	TRBV5-6	TRBJ2-7	TRBD2	TGTGCCAGCAGCTTGGCCCTTCGGGGGGGACCCTCCTACGAGCAGTACTTC	CASSLALRGGPSYEQYF
NA	TRBV4-3	TRBJ1-2	NA	TGCGCCAGCAGCCAAGTGGGGGGGGATGGCTACACCTTC	CASSQVGGDGYTF
once	TRBV7-9	TRBJ1-5	NA	TGTGCCAGCAGCTTAGGAGGAACCTCTCGGTGGCCCCAGCATTTT	CASSLGGTSRWPQHF
NA	TRBV21-1	TRBJ1-5	NA	TGTGCCAGCAGCCCCCCGAGAGGGCTTGGCAATCAGCCCCAGCATTTT	CASSPPRGLGNQPQHF
NA	TRBV2	TRBJ2-1	NA	TGTGCCAGCAGTGAAGCGCTTTTTGGGGCTGGGGTAAACAATGAGCAGTTCTTC	CASSEALFGAGVNNEQFF
once	TRBV29-1	TRBJ2-1	TRBD2	TGCAGCGCCCTTGGACTAGCGGGGACTCTCGGGCATGAGCAGTTCTTC	CSALGLAGTLGHEQFF
NA	TRBV28	TRBJ1-6	TRBD1	TGTGCCAGCAGAACGGGACAGGGAAAAAATTCACCCCTCCACTTT	CASRTGQGKNSPLHF
NA	TRBV4-1	TRBJ2-2	NA	TGCGCCAGCAGAAACTTGGGGGGTGCAACTAACACCGGGGAGCTGTTTTTT	CASRNLGGATNTGELFF
NA	TRBV11-3	TRBJ2-3	TRBD2	TGTGCCAGCAGCTCCGGACTAGCGGGGGCCACAGATACGCAGTATTTT	CASSSGLAGATDTQYF
NA	TRBV5-6	TRBJ1-4	NA	TGTGCCAGCAGCTTCTACAGAACTGATGAAAAACTGTTTTTT	CASSFYRTDEKLFF
NA	TRBV3-1/TRBV3-2	TRBJ2-4	NA	TGTGCCAGCAGCCAGGGGGGGGCCGGGAACATTCAGTACTTC	CASSQGGAGNIQYF
NA	TRBV12-3/TRBV12-4	TRBJ1-2	TRBD1	TGTGCCAGCAGTATGGACAGGGGCTATGGCTACACCTTC	CASSMDRGYGYTF
NA	TRBV6-6	TRBJ1-6	NA	TGTGCCAGCAGTTACGACCCAAGGACAGCTAATTCACCCCTCCACTTT	CASSYDPRTANSPLHF
NA	TRBV2	TRBJ1-1	TRBD1	TGTGCCAGCAGTACGGACAGGTCAAGCACTGAAGCTTTCTTT	CASSTDRSSTEAFF
NA	TRBV29-1	TRBJ2-7	TRBD1	TGCAGCGCAAGACAGGGTCTCGAGCAGTACTTC	CSARQGLEQYF
few	TRBV7-6	TRBJ2-1	TRBD2	TGTGCCAGCAGCCAACGCAGCGGGGGGGTTACAGGAGAGCAGTTCTTC	CASSQRSGGVTGEQFF
few	TRBV28	TRBJ2-7	NA	TGTGCCAGCAGTTTGCTGAAAAGCCACGAGCAGTACTTC	CASSLLKSHEQYF
once	TRBV4-1	TRBJ1-2	NA	TGCGCCAGCAGCCAGGGGGGTACCCTTTACTATGGCTACACCTTC	CASSQGGTLYYGYTF